This T cell receptor beta chain originates from a study of blood T cell repertoires in COVID-19. The germline V gene has CDR1 SNHLY and CDR2 FYNNEI. CDR3 length equals 15 residues. V lost 4 bases, J lost 9 bases, and 14 bases stayed unmatched. TCRdb keeps only in-frame clones here, not all; method: immunoSEQ multiplex PCR. The repertoire consists of 250,000 to 300,000 clones, with under 90% occurring once and the leading ten covering approximately 4.3%. The origin of this receptor is a man aged 30-40 years with acute COVID-19. The sample comprised PBMCs or T cells enriched from blood (not recorded which). The chain couples TRBV2 to TRBJ1-1; the match to TRBD1 covers 7 bases. For the CDR3, the DNA is TGTGCCAGCAGTGCCGGATGGGCAGGGGGGATAAAAGCTTTCTTT. Protein: CASSAGWAGGIKAFF.